One sample yielded the 26 T cell receptor beta chains listed below, sequenced in a study of blood T cell repertoires in COVID-19. Assay used: immunoSEQ multiplex PCR; TCRdb lists only in-frame clones, some missing. The table includes 350,000 to 400,000 clones, around 90% detected once. The sample comprised peripheral blood. The receptors were gathered from a woman aged 25 to 39 with COVID-19, enrolled during active disease.

This clone has more than one count but fewer than ten. The chain employs TRBV11-2 and TRBJ2-2, with D possibly TRBD1 on 7 matching bases. V was trimmed by 4 bases and J by 9 bases, leaving 18 bases between them. CDR1 and CDR2 from the germline V gene are SGHAT and FQNNGV. This CDR3 comprises 15 residues. The CDR3 nucleotides are TGTGCCAGCAGCTCCCTTCAGGGGGGTGAGAGGGAGCTGTTTTTT. Its protein is CASSSLQGGERELFF.

The gene calls are TRBV5-1 and TRBJ2-1; TRBD2 aligns across 13 bases. This CDR3 has 15 amino acids. Germline loops: CDR1 SGHRS, CDR2 YFSETQ. V lost 3 bases, J lost 8 bases, and 5 bases stayed unmatched. The CDR3 loop is CASSSRTSGSYEQFF. CDR3 sequence (DNA): TGCGCCAGCAGCTCTAGGACTAGCGGGAGCTATGAGCAGTTCTTC.

The rearrangement joins TRBV11-2 to TRBJ2-1, with 8 bases matching TRBD2. Germline V gene sequence: CDR1 SGHAT, CDR2 FQNNGV. The CDR3 runs to 17 residues. V lost 4 bases, J lost 4 bases, and 12 bases stayed unmatched. As DNA, the CDR3 is TGTGCCAGCAGCTCCCTGGCCGGGACTAGGGCGTACAATGAGCAGTTCTTC. Encoded protein: CASSSLAGTRAYNEQFF.

The rearrangement joins TRBV9 to TRBJ2-3; 8 positions agree with TRBD2. Germline V CDR1 and CDR2: SGDLS, YYNGEE. The junction had 7 bases not matched to a gene; V was cut back by 0 bases and J by 7 bases. CDR3 length equals 15 residues. CDR3 sequence: CASSVEISGANTQYF. The CDR3 DNA reads TGTGCCAGCAGCGTAGAGATTAGCGGGGCCAATACGCAGTATTTT.

V usage is TRBV19 and J usage is TRBJ2-3; D is perhaps TRBD2 (5 bases). The CDR3 has 14 residues. V lost 9 bases and J lost 7, with 20 bases in between. Per the germline V gene, CDR1 is LNHDA and CDR2 is SQIVND (reference sequence). CDR3 nucleotides: TGTGCCAGCAGGACTCAAGTACAGTCGAATACGCAGTATTTT. Translation gives CASRTQVQSNTQYF. Using reference TRBV19 and TRBJ2-3 for the parts outside the CDR3, the full variable domain is DGGITQSPKYLFRKEGQNVTLSCEQNLNHDAMYWYRQDPGQGLRLIYYSQIVNDFQKGDIAEGYSVSREKKESFPLTVTSAQKNPTAFYLCASRTQVQSNTQYFGPGTRLTVL.

The table lists this clone with a count of one. The genes are TRBV11-3 and TRBJ2-3; 9 bases fit TRBD2. This CDR3 comprises 19 residues. Unmatched junction bases numbered 15, after V lost 3 bases and J lost 2 bases. From germline, CDR1 is SGHNT and CDR2 YENEEA. The CDR3 DNA reads TGTGCCAGCAGCTTCGGTAGGGAAGCGGGAGGCCCAATCACAGATACGCAGTATTTT. Its translation is CASSFGREAGGPITDTQYF. Looking up the rest from reference TRBV11-3 and TRBJ2-3 gives the full variable domain: EAGVVQSPRYKIIEKKQPVAFWCNPISGHNTLYWYLQNLGQGPELLIRYENEEAVDDSQLPKDRFSAERLKGVDSTLKIQPAELGDSAVYLCASSFGREAGGPITDTQYFGPGTRLTVL.

This clone was observed once. The chain has TRBV28 and TRBJ2-3; 8 bases agree with TRBD2. The ends lost 6 bases at V and 5 bases at J; junction bases unmatched: 10. The germline V gene has CDR1 MDHEN and CDR2 SYDVKM. The CDR3 is 15 amino acids. The chain's CDR3 is CASSPPGGARDTQYF. The CDR3 nucleotides are TGTGCCAGCAGCCCCCCGGGAGGGGCGAGAGATACGCAGTATTTT.

Concerning this clone: In the same sample, other DNA sequences code for this CDR3. The chain uses TRBV19 and TRBJ2-2, with TRBD1 matching over 12 bases. Trimming cost V 4 bases and J 4 bases; bases outside gene matches: 4. Germline CDR1 LNHDA, CDR2 SQIVND (reference sequence). The CDR3 is 16 residues long. The CDR3 DNA reads as TGTGCCAGTAGTAGGGGACAGGGGGCTGGCACCGGGGAGCTGTTTTTT. Its translation: CASSRGQGAGTGELFF.

The J gene is TRBJ2-3, the V gene TRBV2; TRBD2 agrees at 12 bases. This CDR3 is 18 amino acids long. V lost 8 bases and J lost 4; bases outside the gene matches: 16. CDR1 SNHLY and CDR2 FYNNEI come from the germline V gene. CDR3 region: CASWGTPATSGSADTQYF. The CDR3 bases are TGTGCCAGCTGGGGGACACCCGCGACTAGCGGGAGTGCAGATACGCAGTATTTT.

J is TRBJ1-5 and V is TRBV28; a possible D gene is TRBD1 (6 bases). CDR3 length equals 14 residues. V lost 1 base and J lost 5, with 9 bases in between. Germline V gene sequence: CDR1 MDHEN, CDR2 SYDVKM. Here the CDR3 DNA reads TGTGCCAGCAGTTTATCACAGGGAGATCAGCCCCAGCATTTT. Protein product: CASSLSQGDQPQHF.

The chain employs TRBV5-1 and TRBJ1-2; 8 bases line up with TRBD1. This CDR3 is 12 amino acids long. Per germline, CDR1 SGHRS and CDR2 YFSETQ. V shed 4 bases, J shed 8 bases, and the junction held 4 bases outside the gene matches. The DNA of the CDR3 is TGCGCCAGCAGCCCTGACAGGGGCGGCTACACCTTC. It yields the protein CASSPDRGGYTF.

This chain joins TRBV6-5 and TRBJ2-1, with D possibly matching TRBD1 (6 bases). Trimming removed 2 bases at V and 4 bases at J, with 12 bases between. Per the germline V gene, CDR1 is MNHEY and CDR2 is SVGAGI. The CDR3 contains 15 residues. The CDR3 is CASSYGGGGYNEQFF. The DNA for the CDR3 is TGTGCCAGCAGTTACGGGGGCGGAGGTTACAATGAGCAGTTCTTC.

The J gene is TRBJ1-1, the V gene TRBV4-3, with TRBD1 matching over 8 bases. The CDR3 consists of 18 residues. The germline V gene encodes CDR1 LGHNA and CDR2 YSLEER. Trimming took 2 bases from V and 3 from J; bases not matched to a gene: 14. The CDR3 nucleotides read TGCGCCAGCAGCCAACCCTCTCGGGACAGGCAAAGTGACACTGAAGCTTTCTTT. Residues: CASSQPSRDRQSDTEAFF.

The gene calls are TRBV19 and TRBJ2-7; 7 bases are a match to TRBD2. The CDR3 sequence is 14 residues long. Trimming removed 7 bases from V and 5 bases from J; junction bases left unmatched: 11. The germline V gene encodes CDR1 LNHDA and CDR2 SQIVND (reference sequence). The CDR3 region is CASTPGGSVDEQYF. CDR3 DNA: TGTGCCAGTACCCCCGGCGGGAGTGTCGACGAGCAGTACTTC.

The chain carries TRBV6-5 and TRBJ1-1; D is undetermined. This CDR3 spans 14 amino acids. Looked up from germline, CDR1 is MNHEY and CDR2 is SVGAGI. Trimming cost V 3 bases and J 4 bases, with 12 bases left between them. The CDR3 bases are TGTGCCAGCAGTTATCAGGCCAAGAGCACTGAAGCTTTCTTT. The encoded protein is CASSYQAKSTEAFF.

The J gene is TRBJ2-5, the V gene TRBV11-2; possible D gene TRBD1, 5 bases. CDR3 length: 17 amino acids. The germline gives CDR1 SGHAT, CDR2 FQNNGV. V lost 3 bases and J lost 2, with 19 bases in between. The CDR3 DNA sequence: TGTGCCAGCAGCTTGGGGCATGCAGGAAAAGTACAAGAGACCCAGTACTTC. Its protein product is CASSLGHAGKVQETQYF.

The CDR3 bases are TGTGCCAGTAGTTCCTCACAGGGGGAGAACAATCAGCCCCAGCATTTT. It translates to CASSSSQGENNQPQHF. This chain connects TRBV19 to TRBJ1-5; 8 bases match TRBD1. CDR3 length equals 16 residues. Germline V gives CDR1 LNHDA, CDR2 SQIVND (reference sequence). Trimming removed 5 bases from V and 3 bases from J; junction bases left unmatched: 9. Full variable domain (missing parts from reference TRBV19 and TRBJ1-5): DGGITQSPKYLFRKEGQNVTLSCEQNLNHDAMYWYRQDPGQGLRLIYYSQIVNDFQKGDIAEGYSVSREKKESFPLTVTSAQKNPTAFYLCASSSSQGENNQPQHFGDGTRLSIL.

DNA of the CDR3: TGTGCCAGCAGTTACGGGGACAGGGCTAACTATGGCTACACCTTC. As protein: CASSYGDRANYGYTF. The J gene is TRBJ1-2, the V gene TRBV6-2 or TRBV6-3; the match to TRBD1 covers 9 bases. This CDR3 spans 15 amino acids. The V segment lost 2 bases and the J segment 0 bases; nucleotides outside the gene matches: 1. CDR1 and CDR2 (germline): MNHEY, SVGEGT.

The chain carries TRBV27 and TRBJ2-2; tentatively, D is TRBD2 (5 bases). V shed 5 bases and J shed 0 bases, with 16 bases lying between them. The CDR3 extends over 17 amino acids. Germline assignment: CDR1 MNHEY and CDR2 SMNVEV (reference sequence). The CDR3 nucleotides are TGTGCCAGCAGTCCGTCAAGGGAGAACCCGAACACCGGGGAGCTGTTTTTT. Its protein product is CASSPSRENPNTGELFF.

The V call is TRBV4-3, the J call TRBJ2-2; D possibly corresponds to TRBD1 (5 bases). Trimming took off 1 base at V and 2 bases at J, with 8 bases between the two ends. CDR3 length equals 15 residues. Germline V CDR1 and CDR2: LGHNA, YSLEER. CDR3 sequence: CASSQVQGNTGELFF. CDR3 sequence (DNA): TGCGCCAGCAGCCAAGTCCAGGGAAACACCGGGGAGCTGTTTTTT.

The V and J genes are TRBV6-4 and TRBJ2-5; TRBD1 agrees at 9 bases. The germline CDR1 and CDR2 sequences are MRHNA and SNTAGT. The J segment lost 5 bases and the V segment lost 5 bases, leaving 6 bases of the junction unmatched. The CDR3 is 14 amino acids. The CDR3 here is CASSTTGGVETQYF. As DNA, the CDR3 is TGTGCCAGCAGTACTACAGGGGGCGTGGAGACCCAGTACTTC.

Details on this clone: The sample contains more than one DNA sequence encoding this CDR3. The CDR3 DNA reads as TGTGCCAGCAGTTTCGCTAGCGGGAGGTATGAGCAGTTCTTC. Encoded protein: CASSFASGRYEQFF. The chain carries TRBV27 and TRBJ2-1, with 11 bases fitting TRBD2. The CDR3 runs to 14 residues. Trimming cost V 3 bases and J 8 bases; bases outside gene matches: 3. CDR1 is MNHEY, CDR2 SMNVEV, per germline (reference sequence).

The chain recombines TRBV4-2 with TRBJ1-6, with a possible D match to TRBD1 (6 bases). V was clipped by 0 bases and J by 10 bases, with 16 bases between them. Germline V gene data show CDR1 as LGHNA and CDR2 as YNFKEQ. CDR3 length equals 16 residues. DNA for the CDR3: TGTGCCAGCAGCCAAGAATTGCGGGGGGCCCGGTCACCCCTCCACTTT. Translating gives CASSQELRGARSPLHF.

This rearrangement joins TRBV2 to TRBJ2-6; perhaps TRBD1 as D (6 bases). Trimming left V 6 bases short and J 0 bases short, with 24 bases between. Germline loops: CDR1 SNHLY, CDR2 FYNNEI. This CDR3 has 20 residues. In DNA form, the CDR3 reads TGTGCCAGCAGGGGGCTCTCCGGGACACGAAAAAACTCTGGGGCCAACGTCCTGACTTTC. Translation gives CASRGLSGTRKNSGANVLTF.

The chain links TRBV21-1 to TRBJ2-5; TRBD1, the table's D call, was not compared with the DNA. TRBV21-1 is a pseudogene. The CDR3 runs to 16 residues. The chain's CDR3 is CASSKRPGWTGDTQYF. The CDR3 nucleotides read TGTGCCAGCAGCAAAAGACCAGGGTGGACAGGGGATACCCAGTACTTC.

J is TRBJ1-5 and V is TRBV6-5, with D perhaps TRBD1 (6 bases). Germline assignment: CDR1 MNHEY and CDR2 SVGAGI. Trimming removed 5 bases from V and 6 bases from J, with 11 bases in between. This CDR3 has 13 residues. CDR3 sequence reads: CASSQGYGQPQHF. The CDR3 coding sequence is TGTGCCAGCAGTCAGGGGTACGGTCAGCCCCAGCATTTT.